This TCR beta chain appears in the sequencing data of a study of low-dose radiotherapy and immunotherapy resistance in tumors. Study details: Every two weeks, cyclophosphamide 200 mg/m2 was infused one day before radiation plus immunotherapy.

Gene-specific TRAV and TRBV primers were used for first-strand cDNA, covering alpha and beta chains. Both a constant-region primer and a V-primer adapter served to amplify TCRs across roughly 20 PCR cycles. TCRdb reprocessed the reads via MiXCR and lists one record per CDR3 protein. The data show around 79,000 distinct CDR3 sequences, about 19% seen once. This CDR3 has 15 residues. Per the germline V gene, CDR1 is MNHEY and CDR2 is SVGAGI. Between the trimmed V and J ends, which lost 0 bases and 6 bases, there was a span of 12 bases. This clonotype has ten or more counts. Documented time point: before trial treatment.

This chain connects TRBV6-5 to TRBJ1-5; D possibly corresponds to TRBD1 (6 bases). Sample: PBMCs, taken before treatment. The source of this sequence is a male donor with prostate cancer. In nucleotides, the CDR3 is TGTGCCAGCAGTTACTCGAGACCGGGGGCTCAGCCCCAGCATTTT. Translation: CASSYSRPGAQPQHF.